This entry lists 21 T cell receptor beta chains sequenced from one sample in a study of vaccination and CD4 T cells after COVID-19. Researchers used the Oncomine TCR Beta short-read assay to sequence DNA from cultured CD4+ T cells. TCRdb re-called the PCR reads with MiXCR, one entry per CDR3 protein. This sample carries some 13,000 distinct CDR3 sequences, under 75% of them seen once, and the ten largest clones take 15% to 20%. No antigen has been identified for these receptors. Treatment here: roughly 11-day PBMC culture with coronavirus spike peptide pools or control peptides (ViraFEST assay). Sequenced sample: CD4+ T cells from blood, cultured in vitro. The receptors were sampled from a human donor who had recovered from COVID-19.

V and J are TRBV10-1 and TRBJ1-1; no clear D gene. Looked up from germline, CDR1 is WNHNN and CDR2 is SYGVQD (reference sequence). Trimming left V 7 bases short and J 0 bases short, with 9 bases between. The CDR3 loop spans 13 amino acids. DNA of the CDR3: TGCGCCAGCATAAAGCCCATGAACACTGAAGCTTTCTTT. Amino acids: CASIKPMNTEAFF.

V is TRBV5-1 and J is TRBJ2-7; perhaps TRBD2 as D (5 bases). CDR3 length: 13 amino acids. Trimming left V 5 bases short and J 2 bases short, with 11 bases between. Germline CDR1 and CDR2: SGHRS and YFSETQ. CDR3 nucleotides: TGCGCCAGCAGGAGCGGCTCGACCTACGAGCAGTACTTC. Its translation is CASRSGSTYEQYF.

The rearrangement joins TRBV7-9 to TRBJ2-2; perhaps TRBD2 as D (5 bases). Trimming shortened V by 0 bases and J by 6 bases, and 8 bases separated the two germline ends. The germline gives CDR1 SEHNR, CDR2 FQNEAQ (reference sequence). The CDR3 loop spans 14 amino acids. This CDR3 reads CASSLAGRAGELFF. The CDR3 coding sequence is TGTGCCAGCAGCTTAGCAGGGAGAGCCGGGGAGCTGTTTTTT.

The table lists this clonotype with a count of one. This rearrangement joins TRBV7-9 to TRBJ2-2, with TRBD2 as a possible D gene (7 bases). The germline V gene has CDR1 SEHNR and CDR2 FQNEAQ (reference sequence). CDR3 length: 17 amino acids. V dropped 5 bases and J dropped 2 bases, with 18 bases sitting between them. DNA of the CDR3: TGTGCCAGCAGCCCCCCTTGGCGGGGGCCTAACACCGGGGAGCTGTTTTTT. The encoded protein is CASSPPWRGPNTGELFF. Complete variable domain (other parts from reference TRBV7-9 and TRBJ2-2): DTGVSQNPRHKITKRGQNVTFRCDPISEHNRLYWYRQTLGQGPEFLTYFQNEAQLEKSRLLSDRFSAERPKGSFSTLEIQRTEQGDSAMYLCASSPPWRGPNTGELFFGEGSRLTVL.

V is TRBV10-3 and J is TRBJ1-2; tentative D call: TRBD1 (5 bases). Germline-derived CDR1 and CDR2 are ENHRY and SYGVKD. The CDR3 spans 12 residues. Trimming stripped 7 bases from V and 4 bases from J, with 10 bases between. The CDR3 coding sequence is TGTGCCATCACCGACGGGGCCTATGGCTACACCTTC. This sequence encodes CAITDGAYGYTF.

This sequence joins TRBV4-3 and TRBJ2-3; possible D gene TRBD1, 5 bases. The CDR3 runs 14 residues. V was trimmed by 3 bases and J by 2 bases, leaving 9 bases between them. Germline V CDR1 and CDR2: LGHNA, YSLEER. The DNA for the CDR3 is TGCGCCAGCAGCCAGCAGGGTCACACAGATACGCAGTATTTT. This encodes CASSQQGHTDTQYF.

The chain recombines TRBV2 with TRBJ2-1; tentatively, D is TRBD2 (5 bases). Trimming took off 5 bases at V and 13 bases at J, with 15 bases between the two ends. The CDR3 length is 12 residues. Germline CDR1 and CDR2: SNHLY and FYNNEI. The CDR3 protein is CASSLAYSIQFF. For the CDR3, the DNA is TGTGCCAGCAGTTTAGCGTATAGCATTCAGTTCTTC.

This clonotype was counted only a few times. The chain recombines TRBV6-2 or TRBV6-3 with TRBJ2-7; D not certain. Germline-derived CDR1 and CDR2 are MNHEY and SVGEGT. Trimming took 0 bases from V and 2 from J, leaving 11 bases between them. The CDR3 covers 15 residues. CDR3 sequence: CASSYSPRGPYEQYF. Here the CDR3 DNA reads TGTGCCAGCAGTTACTCCCCTAGAGGTCCCTACGAGCAGTACTTC.

J is TRBJ1-5 and V is TRBV6-7; 10 bases are shared with TRBD1. TRBV6-7 is assigned to the ORF class and has an uncertain function. The CDR3 contains 16 residues. V lost 6 bases and J lost 1; bases outside the gene matches: 6. The CDR3 region is CASRPDRGRSNQPQHF. The CDR3 DNA reads as TGTGCCAGCAGACCCGACAGGGGGCGAAGCAATCAGCCCCAGCATTTT.

The chain employs TRBV6-1 and TRBJ2-3, with D perhaps matching TRBD1 (5 bases). Germline lookup yields CDR1 MNHNS and CDR2 SASEGT. V lost 6 bases and J lost 6, with 25 bases in between. The CDR3 is made up of 17 amino acids. CDR3 DNA sequence: TGTGCCAGCAGACAAGGTCGACAGTGGCAGGTCCACGATACGCAGTATTTT. It is translated as CASRQGRQWQVHDTQYF.

The rearrangement joins TRBV7-2 to TRBJ2-5; D not certain. Trimming took 5 bases from V and 4 from J, leaving 11 bases between them. Germline loops: CDR1 SGHTA, CDR2 FQGNSA. The CDR3 sequence is 13 residues long. CDR3 amino acids: CASSIAWGETQYF. The CDR3 DNA follows: TGTGCCAGCAGCATCGCCTGGGGAGAGACCCAGTACTTC. Complete variable domain (other parts from reference TRBV7-2 and TRBJ2-5): GAGVSQSPSNKVTEKGKDVELRCDPISGHTALYWYRQSLGQGLEFLIYFQGNSAPDKSGLPSDRFSAERTGGSVSTLTIQRTQQEDSAVYLCASSIAWGETQYFGPGTRLLVL.

The chain carries TRBV7-2 and TRBJ2-5; maybe TRBD2 (5 bases). Germline loops: CDR1 SGHTA, CDR2 FQGNSA. V was cut by 1 base and J by 1 base, with 22 bases left in between. This CDR3 has 19 residues. CDR3 in amino acids: CASSLVRTSSWRFQETQYF. CDR3 coding DNA: TGTGCCAGCAGCTTAGTCCGGACGTCAAGCTGGAGGTTCCAAGAGACCCAGTACTTC.

Here the CDR3 reads CSASEVRGRNQPQHF. In nucleotides, the CDR3 is TGCAGTGCTAGTGAAGTCCGGGGCCGAAATCAGCCCCAGCATTTT. The rearrangement joins TRBV20-1 to TRBJ1-5, with a possible D match to TRBD1 (5 bases). The germline V and J ends were trimmed by 3 bases and 4 bases, with 16 bases remaining between them. The CDR3 consists of 15 residues. Looked up from germline, CDR1 is DFQATT and CDR2 is SNEGSKA (reference sequence).

The J gene is TRBJ2-1, the V gene TRBV20-1, with D maybe TRBD2 (5 bases). The CDR3 sequence is 13 residues long. Trimming left V 4 bases short and J 3 bases short, with 10 bases between. In germline, CDR1 is DFQATT, CDR2 SNEGSKA (reference sequence). This chain's CDR3 is CSATYRDYNEQFF. CDR3 DNA sequence: TGCAGTGCTACTTACCGGGACTACAATGAGCAGTTCTTC.

This clonotype was counted a single time. The genes are TRBV5-5 and TRBJ2-5; D unresolved. Trimming stripped 2 bases from V and 2 bases from J, with 13 bases between. Germline V gene sequence: CDR1 SGHKS, CDR2 YYEKEE (reference sequence). The CDR3 contains 15 residues. In DNA, the CDR3 is TGTGCCAGCAGCTTCAGAAGTTGGGGTCAAGAGACCCAGTACTTC. It codes for CASSFRSWGQETQYF.

This clonotype was found a few times. The V call is TRBV20-1, the J call TRBJ1-6; D unresolved. V shed 5 bases and J shed 7 bases, with 9 bases lying between them. Germline-derived CDR1 and CDR2 are DFQATT and SNEGSKA (reference sequence). The CDR3 runs to 12 residues. The DNA of the CDR3 is TGCAGTGCTGGAGGGAGAAATTCACCCCTCCACTTT. Protein product: CSAGGRNSPLHF.

This clonotype has just a few counts. The V and J genes are TRBV4-2 and TRBJ2-5, with D unresolved. This CDR3 contains 13 residues. V was clipped by 0 bases and J by 5 bases, with 7 bases between them. Germline assignment: CDR1 LGHNA and CDR2 YNFKEQ. Here the CDR3 DNA reads TGTGCCAGCAGCCAAGAAGTCGGGGAGACCCAGTACTTC. Its protein product is CASSQEVGETQYF.

This clonotype was observed a handful of times. The chain links TRBV27 to TRBJ2-7, with D perhaps assigned TRBD1 or TRBD2 (5 bases each). Germline V gives CDR1 MNHEY, CDR2 SMNVEV (reference sequence). V dropped 9 bases and J dropped 7 bases, with 13 bases sitting between them. The CDR3 has 11 residues. CDR3 nucleotides: TGTGCCAGTCGGGGCGAGGGTGAGCAGTACTTC. Translation gives CASRGEGEQYF.

The chain joins TRBV7-9 to TRBJ2-5; the D is unclear. Germline CDR1 SEHNR, CDR2 FQNEAQ (reference sequence). The V and J ends lost 6 bases and 7 bases respectively, with 12 bases between them. This CDR3 region has 12 residues. The CDR3: CASRTLRGTQYF. CDR3 sequence (DNA): TGTGCCAGCAGGACTCTAAGAGGGACCCAGTACTTC. The complete variable domain, with remaining parts taken from reference TRBV7-9 and TRBJ2-5, reads DTGVSQNPRHKITKRGQNVTFRCDPISEHNRLYWYRQTLGQGPEFLTYFQNEAQLEKSRLLSDRFSAERPKGSFSTLEIQRTEQGDSAMYLCASRTLRGTQYFGPGTRLLVL.

This clonotype was counted between two and nine times. V gene TRBV24-1 combines with J gene TRBJ1-2; D gene uncertain. V lost 2 bases, J lost 6 bases, and 9 bases lay in between. CDR3 size: 13 residues. Germline values: CDR1 KGHDR, CDR2 SFDVKD. CDR3 residues: CATSDSRTDGYTF. The DNA for the CDR3 is TGTGCCACCAGTGATTCTCGGACGGATGGCTACACCTTC.

This clonotype was seen only once. V usage is TRBV18 and J usage is TRBJ1-1; a possible D gene is TRBD1 (5 bases). The CDR3 is 14 residues long. The germline gives CDR1 KGHSH, CDR2 LQKENI. Trimming cost V 8 bases and J 1 base, with 14 bases left between them. The DNA of the CDR3 is TGTGCCAGCAAATCGGTAGGGGAGAACACTGAAGCTTTCTTT. It translates to CASKSVGENTEAFF.